These T cell receptor beta chains were read from a single sample in a study of human T cells and chemical hapten exposure. TCRdb reprocessed the RACE reads with MiXCR, giving one entry per CDR3 protein. The profile shows around 130,000 distinct CDR3 sequences, approximately 12% of them singletons. The sample consisted of whole blood, taken in connection with sensitization to the hapten diphenylcyclopropenone (DPC). The receptors were gathered from a woman aged 45-65 years with alopecia areata. Some clones in this sample may be carry-over from other donors' samples. Each CDR3 is given with its conserved first and last residue. D genes are given only for firm matches. Not every row has a clone size; where given, it reads once, few, many or a size class.

d_gene	abundance	j_gene	v_gene	CDR3nt	CDR3aa
NA	NA	TRBJ1-4	TRBV6-5	TGTGCCAGCAGTCCGGGGGCGCTTGATGAAAAACTGTTTTTT	CASSPGALDEKLFF
TRBD1	many	TRBJ1-5	TRBV23-1	TGCGCCAGCAGTCCCCGTGATGGACAGGGGATGGGTCAGCCCCAGCATTTT	CASSPRDGQGMGQPQHF
NA	NA	TRBJ2-1	TRBV28	TGTGCCAGCAGTTTAGTGGCTAGCCGGAGTTTCAATGAGCAGTTCTTC	CASSLVASRSFNEQFF
NA	many	TRBJ2-3	TRBV6-2/TRBV6-3	TGTGCCAGCAGACCAGGGGGGCCGGCGCAGTATTTT	CASRPGGPAQYF
NA	NA	TRBJ2-3	TRBV29-1	TGCAGCGCTTCCTCTGGTAGCACAGATACGCAGTATTTT	CSASSGSTDTQYF
NA	NA	TRBJ1-4	TRBV5-1	TGCGCCAGCAGCAAACTCAGGGATCCCAGGAAAAAACTGTTTTTT	CASSKLRDPRKKLFF
NA	many	TRBJ2-1	TRBV27	TGTGCCAGCAGCCGACAGAGGTACAATGAGCAGTTCTTC	CASSRQRYNEQFF
NA	NA	TRBJ2-1	TRBV18	TGTGCCAGCTCATTAGAGAGCGGGCCCGCCTACAATGAGCAGTTCTTC	CASSLESGPAYNEQFF
NA	NA	TRBJ2-2	TRBV30	TGTGCCTGGAGTGGGGGTCACACCGGGGAGCTGTTTTTT	CAWSGGHTGELFF
TRBD2	many	TRBJ2-5	TRBV18	TGTGCCAGCTCACAAGCTAGCGGGAGAGGAGAGACCCAGTACTTC	CASSQASGRGETQYF